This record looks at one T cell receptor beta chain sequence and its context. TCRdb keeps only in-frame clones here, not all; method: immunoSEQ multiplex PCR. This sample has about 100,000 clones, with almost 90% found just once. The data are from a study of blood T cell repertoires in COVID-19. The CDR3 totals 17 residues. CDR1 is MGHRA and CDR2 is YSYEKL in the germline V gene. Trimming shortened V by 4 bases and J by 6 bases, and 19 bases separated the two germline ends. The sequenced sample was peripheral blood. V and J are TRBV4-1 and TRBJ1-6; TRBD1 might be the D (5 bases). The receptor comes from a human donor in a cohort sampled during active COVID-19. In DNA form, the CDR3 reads TGCGCCAGCAGCCGGGACTTGGGGGGTCGGAGTAATTCACCCCTCCACTTT. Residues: CASSRDLGGRSNSPLHF.